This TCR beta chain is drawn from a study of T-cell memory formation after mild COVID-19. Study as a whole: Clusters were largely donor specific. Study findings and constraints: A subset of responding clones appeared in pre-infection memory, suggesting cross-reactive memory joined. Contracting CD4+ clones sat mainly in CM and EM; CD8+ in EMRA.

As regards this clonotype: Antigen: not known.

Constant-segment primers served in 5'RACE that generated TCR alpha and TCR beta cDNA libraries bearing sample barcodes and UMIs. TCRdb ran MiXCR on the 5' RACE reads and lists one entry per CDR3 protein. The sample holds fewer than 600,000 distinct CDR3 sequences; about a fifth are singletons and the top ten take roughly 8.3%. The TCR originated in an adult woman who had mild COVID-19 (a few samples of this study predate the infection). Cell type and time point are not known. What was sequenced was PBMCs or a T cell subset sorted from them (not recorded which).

This CDR3 reads CASSQGVGGNTDTQYF. In DNA, the CDR3 is TGCGCCAGCAGCCAAGGTGTCGGGGGTAACACAGATACGCAGTATTTT. V usage is TRBV4-1 and J usage is TRBJ2-3; D perhaps matches TRBD2 (6 bases). The CDR3 covers 16 residues. Between the trimmed V and J ends, which lost 1 base and 2 bases, there was a span of 13 bases. Germline V gene sequence: CDR1 MGHRA, CDR2 YSYEKL.